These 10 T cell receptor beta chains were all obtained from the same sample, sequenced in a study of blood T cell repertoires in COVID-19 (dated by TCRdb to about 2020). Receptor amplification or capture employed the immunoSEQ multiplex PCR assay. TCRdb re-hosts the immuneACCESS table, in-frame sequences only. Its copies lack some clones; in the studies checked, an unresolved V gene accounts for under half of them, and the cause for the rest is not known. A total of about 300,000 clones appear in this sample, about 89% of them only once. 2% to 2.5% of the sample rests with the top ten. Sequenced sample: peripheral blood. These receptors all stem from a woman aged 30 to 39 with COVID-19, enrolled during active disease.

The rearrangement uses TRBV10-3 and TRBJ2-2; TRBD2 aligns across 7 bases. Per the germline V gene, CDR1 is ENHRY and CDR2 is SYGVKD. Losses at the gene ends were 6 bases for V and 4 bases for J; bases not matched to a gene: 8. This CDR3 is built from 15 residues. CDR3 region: CAISTSDLSTGELFF. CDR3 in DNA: TGTGCCATCAGCACTAGCGACCTGAGCACCGGGGAGCTGTTTTTT.

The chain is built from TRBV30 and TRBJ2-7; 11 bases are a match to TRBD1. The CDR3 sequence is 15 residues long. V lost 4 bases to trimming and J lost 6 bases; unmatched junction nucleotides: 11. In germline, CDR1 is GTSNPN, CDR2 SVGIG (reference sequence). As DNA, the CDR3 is TGTGCCTGGACCCTACAGGACAGGGGGCGACGCGAGCAGTACTTC. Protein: CAWTLQDRGRREQYF. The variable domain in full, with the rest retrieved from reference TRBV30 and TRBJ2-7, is SQTIHQWPATLVQPVGSPLSLECTVEGTSNPNLYWYRQAAGRGLQLLFYSVGIGQISSEVPQNLSASRPQDRQFILSSKKLLLSDSGFYLCAWTLQDRGRREQYFGPGTRLTVT.

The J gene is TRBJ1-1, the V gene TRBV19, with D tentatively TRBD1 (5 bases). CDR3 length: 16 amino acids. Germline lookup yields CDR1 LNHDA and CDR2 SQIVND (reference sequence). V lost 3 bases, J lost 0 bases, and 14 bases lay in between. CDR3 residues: CASSIGAGQLNTEAFF. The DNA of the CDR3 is TGTGCCAGTAGTATCGGAGCGGGGCAATTGAACACTGAAGCTTTCTTT.

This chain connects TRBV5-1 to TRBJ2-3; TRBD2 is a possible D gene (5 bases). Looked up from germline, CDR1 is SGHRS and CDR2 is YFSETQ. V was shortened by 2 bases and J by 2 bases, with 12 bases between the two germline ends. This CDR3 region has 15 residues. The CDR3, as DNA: TGCGCCAGCAGCTTAGGCGGGTTCAACACAGATACGCAGTATTTT. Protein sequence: CASSLGGFNTDTQYF. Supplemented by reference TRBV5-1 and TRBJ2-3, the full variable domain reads KAGVTQTPRYLIKTRGQQVTLSCSPISGHRSVSWYQQTPGQGLQFLFEYFSETQRNKGNFPGRFSGRQFSNSRSEMNVSTLELGDSALYLCASSLGGFNTDTQYFGPGTRLTVL.

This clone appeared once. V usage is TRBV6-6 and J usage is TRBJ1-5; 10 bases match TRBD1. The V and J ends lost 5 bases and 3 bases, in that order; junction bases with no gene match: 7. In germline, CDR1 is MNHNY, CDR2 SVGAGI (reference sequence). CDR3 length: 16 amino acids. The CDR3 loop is CASSQDRGPVNQPQHF. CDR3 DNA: TGTGCCAGCAGTCAAGACAGGGGGCCGGTCAATCAGCCCCAGCATTTT.

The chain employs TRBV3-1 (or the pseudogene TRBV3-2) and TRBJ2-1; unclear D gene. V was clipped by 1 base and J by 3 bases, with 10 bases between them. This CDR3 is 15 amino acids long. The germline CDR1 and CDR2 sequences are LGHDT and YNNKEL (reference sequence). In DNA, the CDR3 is TGTGCCAGCAGCCAAGGGCACGAAAGCTACAATGAGCAGTTCTTC. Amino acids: CASSQGHESYNEQFF.

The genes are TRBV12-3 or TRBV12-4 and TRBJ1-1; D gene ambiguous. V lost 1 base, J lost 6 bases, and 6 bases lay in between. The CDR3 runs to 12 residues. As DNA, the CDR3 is TGTGCCAGCAGTTTAGGGGCCGCTGAAGCTTTCTTT. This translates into CASSLGAAEAFF.

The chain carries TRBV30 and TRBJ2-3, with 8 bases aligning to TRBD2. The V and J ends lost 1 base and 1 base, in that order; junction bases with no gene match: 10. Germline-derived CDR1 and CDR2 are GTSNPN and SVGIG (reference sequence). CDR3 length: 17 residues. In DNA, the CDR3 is TGTGCCTGGAGTGACGGCTCGGGAGGGCCTCGCACAGATACGCAGTATTTT. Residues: CAWSDGSGGPRTDTQYF.

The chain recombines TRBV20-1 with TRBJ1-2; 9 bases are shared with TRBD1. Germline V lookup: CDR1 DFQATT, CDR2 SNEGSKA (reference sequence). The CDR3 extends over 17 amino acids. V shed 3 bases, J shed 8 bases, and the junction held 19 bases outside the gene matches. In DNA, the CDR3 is TGCAGTGCTAGTGTGTTTCGGACAGGGGAGGCCGTCGAGGGCTACACCTTC. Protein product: CSASVFRTGEAVEGYTF.

Here the CDR3 reads CASSLGSGISYNEQFF. The CDR3 DNA reads as TGTGCCAGCAGCTTGGGGAGCGGGATCTCCTACAATGAGCAGTTCTTC. The chain links TRBV5-6 to TRBJ2-1, with 7 bases lining up with TRBD2. The germline CDR1 and CDR2 sequences are SGHDT and YYEEEE. The V segment lost 0 bases and the J segment 0 bases; nucleotides outside the gene matches: 3. This CDR3 has 16 amino acids.